The next 22 T cell receptor beta chains were all read from a single sample in a study of shared clonotypes between healthy human individuals. TCRdb's copy holds only in-frame clones and misses some; the assay was immunoSEQ multiplex PCR. The sample holds 1.6 million or so clones, approximately 98.5% seen once. The sample was naive CD4+ T cells sorted from blood. As to subset: CD45RA+ positively selected. The receptor source for this set is a young man in good health.

This clone was counted a single time. The chain joins TRBV9 to TRBJ2-1; tentative D call: TRBD1 (8 bases). Germline lookup yields CDR1 SGDLS and CDR2 YYNGEE. Trimming left V 2 bases short and J 4 bases short, with 13 bases between. CDR3 size: 15 residues. The CDR3 nucleotides are TGTGCCAGCAGCGTCTACAGGGGGGGATACAATGAGCAGTTCTTC. Encoded protein: CASSVYRGGYNEQFF. Drawing the rest from reference TRBV9 and TRBJ2-1, the complete variable domain is DSGVTQTPKHLITATGQRVTLRCSPRSGDLSVYWYQQSLDQGLQFLIQYYNGEERAKGNILERFSAQQFPDLHSELNLSSLELGDSALYFCASSVYRGGYNEQFFGPGTRLTVL.

The V call is TRBV6-1, the J call TRBJ2-7; no reliable D call. The V and J ends lost 0 bases and 2 bases respectively, with 17 bases between them. This CDR3 is 17 amino acids long. Germline CDR1 MNHNS, CDR2 SASEGT. CDR3 loop: CASSEALSVVAPYEQYF. CDR3 sequence (DNA): TGTGCCAGCAGTGAAGCGCTATCGGTGGTAGCCCCCTACGAGCAGTACTTC.

This clone came up once. The chain uses TRBV11-3 and TRBJ1-1, with 9 bases that match TRBD1. Looked up from germline, CDR1 is SGHNT and CDR2 is YENEEA. The CDR3 is made up of 13 amino acids. V was pared by 5 bases and J by 11 bases, with 9 bases of the junction left unmatched. The CDR3 here is CASSAGQGSVAFF. The CDR3 DNA follows: TGTGCCAGCAGCGCTGGACAGGGGAGTGTGGCTTTCTTT.

The rearrangement uses TRBV28 and TRBJ2-7, with TRBD2 matching over 8 bases. This CDR3 is built from 16 residues. The ends lost 6 bases at V and 3 bases at J; junction bases unmatched: 13. Germline V lookup: CDR1 MDHEN, CDR2 SYDVKM. In DNA form, the CDR3 reads TGTGCCAGCAGCCAAACTACTAGCGGAGATTTCTACGAGCAGTACTTC. Its protein product is CASSQTTSGDFYEQYF.

The chain recombines TRBV6-1 with TRBJ2-7; D perhaps matches TRBD1 (5 bases). CDR3 length: 14 residues. Germline V gene sequence: CDR1 MNHNS, CDR2 SASEGT. V shed 7 bases and J shed 4 bases, with 17 bases lying between them. CDR3 bases: TGTGCCAGCACGGGCGGACAATTTTTGTACGAGCAGTACTTC. Translating gives CASTGGQFLYEQYF.

This clone was recorded only once. The chain employs TRBV7-6 and TRBJ2-6; perhaps TRBD1 as D (6 bases). V lost 3 bases to trimming and J lost 2 bases, with 20 bases between them. The CDR3 consists of 19 residues. Germline lookup yields CDR1 SGHVS and CDR2 FNYEAQ. CDR3 in DNA: TGTGCCAGCAGCTTCGGTCCTACAGGGTTGGGCACTGGGGCCAACGTCCTGACTTTC. Residues: CASSFGPTGLGTGANVLTF.

The chain combines TRBV11-2 with TRBJ2-1, with 11 bases identical to TRBD2. CDR3 size: 16 residues. After removal of 7 bases from V and 1 base from J, the junction contained 6 bases not matched to a gene. Germline assignment: CDR1 SGHAT and CDR2 FQNNGV. The CDR3, as DNA: TGTGCCAGCACCACAACTAGCGGGAGTTCCTACAATGAGCAGTTCTTC. This encodes CASTTTSGSSYNEQFF.

The chain couples TRBV29-1 to TRBJ1-1, with 7 bases aligning to TRBD1. CDR1 and CDR2 (germline): SQVTM, ANQGSEA. The V gene end was trimmed by 5 bases and the J gene end by 1 base; junction bases not matched to a gene: 7. The CDR3 loop spans 14 amino acids. CDR3 sequence reads: CSVRPGQTNTEAFF. The CDR3 region has the DNA TGCAGCGTTAGGCCGGGACAGACGAACACTGAAGCTTTCTTT.

Only one count was recorded for this clone. CDR3 DNA: TGTGCCAGCAGCTTAGCGGGTGGGGACGTGTCCTACAATGAGCAGTTCTTC. Its protein is CASSLAGGDVSYNEQFF. This chain connects TRBV7-3 to TRBJ2-1; the D gene could be TRBD1 or TRBD2 (5 bases each). This CDR3 has 17 amino acids. The germline V gene has CDR1 SGHTA and CDR2 FQGTGA. V was clipped by 2 bases and J by 1 base, with 15 bases between them.

The chain carries TRBV5-6 and TRBJ2-3, with D perhaps being TRBD1 or TRBD2 (5 bases each). Trimming took 3 bases from V and 4 from J, leaving 9 bases between them. The CDR3 is 13 amino acids. Germline values: CDR1 SGHDT, CDR2 YYEEEE. DNA of the CDR3: TGTGCCAGCAGCTGGGGGAGAGCAGATACGCAGTATTTT. This sequence encodes CASSWGRADTQYF.

The rearrangement links TRBV5-1 to TRBJ1-2, with D maybe TRBD1 (5 bases). This CDR3 is built from 13 residues. The V end lost 4 bases, the J end lost 8 bases, and 15 bases lay between the germline ends. The germline V gene encodes CDR1 SGHRS and CDR2 YFSETQ. CDR3 coding DNA: TGCGCCAGCAGCCTCGGGGCCATGTCAGGCTACACCTTC. Amino acids: CASSLGAMSGYTF.

Remarks on this clone: This sample includes further DNA sequences coding for the same CDR3. The rearrangement joins TRBV7-2 to TRBJ1-1; TRBD1 might be the D (6 bases). This CDR3 is built from 14 residues. With 2 bases removed from V and 0 bases from J, the gap between germline ends came to 7 bases. Germline lookup yields CDR1 SGHTA and CDR2 FQGNSA. CDR3 protein: CASSLQGMNTEAFF. CDR3 sequence (DNA): TGTGCCAGCAGCTTACAGGGGATGAACACTGAAGCTTTCTTT.

The J gene is TRBJ1-1, the V gene TRBV15; D ambiguous. CDR3 length equals 14 residues. The germline V gene has CDR1 LNHNV and CDR2 YYDKDF (reference sequence). Trimming stripped 1 base from V and 1 base from J, with 7 bases between. CDR3 loop: CATSRVDKNTEAFF. For the CDR3, the DNA is TGTGCCACCAGCAGAGTCGACAAGAACACTGAAGCTTTCTTT.

A remark on this clone: Other DNA sequences from this sample encode an identical CDR3 as well. The chain recombines TRBV5-1 with TRBJ1-1; D not resolved. The CDR3 consists of 15 residues. Germline V gene lookup returns CDR1 SGHRS and CDR2 YFSETQ. The V end lost 0 bases, the J end lost 1 base, and 10 bases lay between the germline ends. The CDR3 region has the DNA TGCGCCAGCAGCTTGGTGTCCCCAGGGAACACTGAAGCTTTCTTT. Amino acid sequence: CASSLVSPGNTEAFF. Full variable domain (missing parts from reference TRBV5-1 and TRBJ1-1): KAGVTQTPRYLIKTRGQQVTLSCSPISGHRSVSWYQQTPGQGLQFLFEYFSETQRNKGNFPGRFSGRQFSNSRSEMNVSTLELGDSALYLCASSLVSPGNTEAFFGQGTRLTVV.

The V and J genes are TRBV6-1 and TRBJ1-2; 8 bases line up with TRBD1. Looked up from germline, CDR1 is MNHNS and CDR2 is SASEGT. The CDR3 covers 13 residues. V gave up 8 bases and J gave up 4 bases; unmatched junction bases: 6. CDR3 in DNA: TGTGCCAGCGCTGGACAGGGCCCCTATGGCTACACCTTC. Encoded protein: CASAGQGPYGYTF.

The V call is TRBV5-5, the J call TRBJ1-5, with a weak D call TRBD1 (5 bases). Germline lookup yields CDR1 SGHKS and CDR2 YYEKEE (reference sequence). This CDR3 spans 14 amino acids. Trimming shortened V by 6 bases and J by 2 bases, and 12 bases separated the two germline ends. The CDR3 DNA sequence: TGTGCCAGCAACACGGGGGGGGGCAATCAGCCCCAGCATTTT. Its translation: CASNTGGGNQPQHF.

V gene TRBV5-8 combines with J gene TRBJ2-5; no firm D call. Germline CDR1 and CDR2: SGHTS and YDEGEE. The CDR3 runs 12 residues. V was clipped by 4 bases and J by 5 bases, with 9 bases between them. CDR3 loop: CASSRLVETQYF. CDR3 DNA sequence: TGTGCCAGCAGCCGTCTAGTGGAGACCCAGTACTTC.

The V and J genes are TRBV7-8 and TRBJ2-1; D call uncertain. This CDR3 has 13 amino acids. V gave up 5 bases and J gave up 8 bases, with 13 bases separating them. Germline assignment: CDR1 SGHVS and CDR2 FQNEAQ. CDR3 loop: CASSRSAGYEQFF. CDR3 nucleotides: TGTGCCAGCAGCCGTTCGGCCGGTTATGAGCAGTTCTTC.

The sample holds one count of this clone. V and J are TRBV5-5 and TRBJ2-4; D is perhaps TRBD1 (6 bases). This CDR3 is built from 15 residues. V was clipped by 3 bases and J by 0 bases, with 10 bases between them. Germline values: CDR1 SGHKS, CDR2 YYEKEE (reference sequence). The CDR3 loop is CASSSLQGAKNIQYF. The CDR3 DNA follows: TGTGCCAGCAGCTCCTTACAGGGAGCCAAAAACATTCAGTACTTC. The full variable domain, in which reference TRBV5-5 and TRBJ2-4 provide the parts outside the CDR3, is DAGVTQSPTHLIKTRGQQVTLRCSPISGHKSVSWYQQVLGQGPQFIFQYYEKEERGRGNFPDRFSARQFPNYSSELNVNALLLGDSALYLCASSSLQGAKNIQYFGAGTRLSVL.

A single count supports this clone. The chain links TRBV5-8 to TRBJ2-1; D is possibly TRBD1 (6 bases). The V gene's germline CDR1 is SGHTS and CDR2 YDEGEE. V lost 4 bases, J lost 4 bases, and 9 bases lay in between. This CDR3 has 13 amino acids. The CDR3 DNA follows: TGTGCCAGCAGCCGACAGGCGTACAATGAGCAGTTCTTC. This codes for CASSRQAYNEQFF. Full variable domain (rest looked up from reference TRBV5-8 and TRBJ2-1): EAGVTQSPTHLIKTRGQQATLRCSPISGHTSVYWYQQALGLGLQFLLWYDEGEERNRGNFPPRFSGRQFPNYSSELNVNALELEDSALYLCASSRQAYNEQFFGPGTRLTVL.

The J gene is TRBJ2-1, the V gene TRBV11-2; 14 bases agree with TRBD2. The trim removed 3 bases at V and 7 bases at J, leaving 8 bases unmatched. Germline CDR1 SGHAT, CDR2 FQNNGV. The CDR3 is made up of 17 amino acids. CDR3 DNA sequence: TGTGCCAGCAGCTTCGCGACTAGCGGGAGGGCGGGGAATGAGCAGTTCTTC. Its translation: CASSFATSGRAGNEQFF. Using reference TRBV11-2 and TRBJ2-1 for the parts outside the CDR3, the full variable domain is EAGVAQSPRYKIIEKRQSVAFWCNPISGHATLYWYQQILGQGPKLLIQFQNNGVVDDSQLPKDRFSAERLKGVDSTLKIQPAKLEDSAVYLCASSFATSGRAGNEQFFGPGTRLTVL.

This chain links TRBV27 with TRBJ2-2; D might be TRBD2 (5 bases). Germline V gene data show CDR1 as MNHEY and CDR2 as SMNVEV (reference sequence). This CDR3 has 16 residues. V was trimmed by 2 bases and J by 1 base, leaving 11 bases between them. CDR3 bases: TGTGCCAGCAGTTTACCCTGGGCGGGGAACACCGGGGAGCTGTTTTTT. This gives the protein CASSLPWAGNTGELFF.